What follows are 12 T cell receptor beta chains derived from one specimen sequenced in a study of shared clonotypes between healthy human individuals. The repertoire was sequenced with immunoSEQ multiplex PCR; TCRdb's copy has only in-frame clones and lacks some. Here the sample spans a few million clones, just over 90% being singletons. The sample taken for sequencing was naive CD4+ T cells sorted from blood. Sample subset: CD45RA+ positively selected. These receptors were obtained from a man between 18 and 35 years old in good health.

This chain links TRBV7-2 with TRBJ2-5; the match to TRBD1 covers 8 bases. Germline trimming cut 5 bases from V and 2 bases from J; bases unmatched to any gene: 4. The CDR3 sequence is 14 residues long. CDR1 SGHTA and CDR2 FQGNSA come from the germline V gene. In DNA form, the CDR3 reads TGTGCCAGCAGCGGGACAGGTGTACAAGAGACCCAGTACTTC. As protein: CASSGTGVQETQYF.

V usage is TRBV2 and J usage is TRBJ1-4; D gene unclear. Germline assignment: CDR1 SNHLY and CDR2 FYNNEI. CDR3 size: 15 residues. With 6 bases removed from V and 3 bases from J, the gap between germline ends came to 14 bases. Here the CDR3 reads CASRGIGNPNEKLFF. The CDR3 DNA reads TGTGCCAGCAGAGGGATTGGGAATCCTAATGAAAAACTGTTTTTT.

The chain uses TRBV10-3 and TRBJ1-2, with 9 positions matching TRBD1. The length of the CDR3 is 13 residues. J gave up 5 bases and V 10 bases, and 8 bases lay outside the gene matches. Germline CDR1 ENHRY, CDR2 SYGVKD. DNA of the CDR3: TGTGCCACCACCTCGGACAGGGGTTATGGCTACACCTTC. The encoded protein is CATTSDRGYGYTF.

This chain links TRBV4-2 with TRBJ1-5; tentatively, D is TRBD1 (5 bases). There are 14 residues in the CDR3. With 0 bases removed from V and 7 bases from J, the gap between germline ends came to 10 bases. The germline V gene has CDR1 LGHNA and CDR2 YNFKEQ. The CDR3 here is CASSQEVTGQPQHF. The CDR3, as DNA: TGTGCCAGCAGCCAAGAGGTTACAGGACAGCCCCAGCATTTT.

The J gene is TRBJ2-3, the V gene TRBV7-2; 11 bases line up with TRBD2. CDR3 length: 16 residues. Germline CDR1 is SGHTA and CDR2 is FQGNSA. Germline trimming cut 3 bases from V and 1 base from J; bases unmatched to any gene: 3. CDR3 DNA sequence: TGTGCCAGCAGCTTGCAGACTAGCGGGGGCACAGATACGCAGTATTTT. This translates into CASSLQTSGGTDTQYF.

This chain joins TRBV6-5 and TRBJ1-2, with TRBD1 matching 8 bases. The CDR3 consists of 15 residues. CDR1 MNHEY and CDR2 SVGAGI come from the germline V gene. J lost 4 bases, V lost 5 bases, and 9 bases had no gene match. The CDR3 sequence is CASSRPGTGSYGYTF. CDR3 bases: TGTGCCAGCAGTCGACCCGGGACAGGATCCTATGGCTACACCTTC.

This chain uses TRBV5-1 with TRBJ2-1; D uncertain. The CDR3 extends over 11 amino acids. The germline V and J ends were trimmed by 1 base and 6 bases, with 2 bases remaining between them. Germline CDR1 is SGHRS and CDR2 is YFSETQ. The DNA for the CDR3 is TGCGCCAGCAGCTTGATCAATGAGCAGTTCTTC. Its protein product is CASSLINEQFF.

The genes are TRBV19 and TRBJ2-5, with a weak D call TRBD2 (5 bases). Trimming shortened V by 6 bases and J by 1 base, and 12 bases separated the two germline ends. From germline, CDR1 is LNHDA and CDR2 SQIVND (reference sequence). There are 14 residues in the CDR3. The CDR3 DNA reads TGTGCCAGTAGCCTGAGGGCTGGCCAAGAGACCCAGTACTTC. It encodes CASSLRAGQETQYF.

CDR3 coding DNA: TGTGCCAGCAGTGAAATATGGGGGGGGTTCTCCTACGAGCAGTACTTC. Translation: CASSEIWGGFSYEQYF. The chain employs TRBV6-1 and TRBJ2-7, with 7 bases aligning to TRBD2. This CDR3 region has 16 residues. V shed 2 bases and J 0 bases; nucleotides not matched to a gene: 7. Looked up from germline, CDR1 is MNHNS and CDR2 is SASEGT.

J is TRBJ1-4 and V is TRBV7-8; 8 bases agree with TRBD1. The junction had 7 bases not matched to a gene; V was cut back by 4 bases and J by 3 bases. The length of the CDR3 is 16 residues. The germline V gene has CDR1 SGHVS and CDR2 FQNEAQ. CDR3 sequence: CASSSRGRGSNEKLFF. The CDR3 DNA is TGTGCCAGCAGCTCCAGGGGGCGCGGGTCTAATGAAAAACTGTTTTTT.

The V and J genes are TRBV6-5 and TRBJ1-4; 9 bases align to TRBD1. Germline V gene sequence: CDR1 MNHEY, CDR2 SVGAGI. The CDR3 spans 14 residues. Losses at the gene ends were 5 bases for V and 10 bases for J; bases not matched to a gene: 8. CDR3 sequence: CASSRTGAGGKLFF. In DNA form, the CDR3 reads TGTGCCAGCAGTCGGACAGGGGCGGGTGGAAAACTGTTTTTT.

This chain joins TRBV7-2 and TRBJ2-3; D gene unclear. Trimming took off 6 bases at V and 0 bases at J, with 7 bases between the two ends. Germline V gene sequence: CDR1 SGHTA, CDR2 FQGNSA. The CDR3 length is 13 residues. The CDR3 spells CASRVASTDTQYF. In DNA, the CDR3 is TGTGCCAGCAGAGTGGCTAGCACAGATACGCAGTATTTT.